The sequence of this T cell receptor beta chain was determined in a study of technical replicates of blood from a few donors. This clone has just one count. Libraries were prepared by immunoSEQ multiplex PCR; TCRdb keeps only in-frame clonotypes and omits some of them. The repertoire consists of under 100,000 clones, with roughly 93% occurring once and the leading ten covering more than 0.2%. The germline V gene encodes CDR1 SGHRS and CDR2 YFSETQ. Trimming removed 0 bases at V and 0 bases at J, with 16 bases between. The CDR3 consists of 18 residues. Sequencing used T cells isolated from PBMCs. This chain connects TRBV5-1 to TRBJ2-1; possibly TRBD1 for D (7 bases). The sequence was collected from a human donor in good health. The CDR3 reads CASSLAAGGQSSYNEQFF. The CDR3 region has the DNA TGCGCCAGCAGCTTGGCGGCAGGGGGGCAGAGCTCCTACAATGAGCAGTTCTTC.